Listed below are T cell receptor beta chains from one sample, sequenced in a study of blood T cell repertoires in COVID-19. Profiling relied on immunoSEQ multiplex PCR, and the TCRdb table lists in-frame clones only, not all of them. Of more than 200,000 clones listed, about 86% are singletons. Sequencing was carried out using peripheral blood. The source of these receptors is a man aged 30 to 45 with active or convalescent COVID-19. The CDR3 runs from the conserved cysteine through the conserved F or W. The D gene is left open where the match is weak. Rows give clone size only sometimes, using once, few, many, or a class for an expanded clone.

clone_size: NA; j_call: TRBJ2-2; d_call: TRBD2; v_call: TRBV5-6; cdr3_aa: CASSLVSGGARTGELFF; cdr3_nt: TGTGCCAGCAGCTTGGTTAGCGGGGGGGCGAGAACCGGGGAGCTGTTTTTT
clone_size: NA; j_call: TRBJ2-7; d_call: TRBD2; v_call: TRBV7-8; cdr3_aa: CASSLELAGWWDEQYF; cdr3_nt: TGTGCCAGCAGCTTAGAGCTAGCGGGGTGGTGGGACGAGCAGTACTTC
clone_size: NA; j_call: TRBJ2-5; d_call: NA; v_call: TRBV29-1; cdr3_aa: CSVGTEETQYF; cdr3_nt: TGCAGCGTTGGGACAGAAGAGACCCAGTACTTC
clone_size: NA; j_call: TRBJ2-2; d_call: NA; v_call: TRBV9; cdr3_aa: CASSVTRNTGELFF; cdr3_nt: TGTGCCAGCAGCGTAACAAGGAACACCGGGGAGCTGTTTTTT
clone_size: few; j_call: TRBJ1-1; d_call: NA; v_call: TRBV4-1; cdr3_aa: CASSPRGTEAFF; cdr3_nt: TGCGCCAGCAGCCCCCGGGGGACTGAAGCTTTCTTT
clone_size: few; j_call: TRBJ2-7; d_call: TRBD2; v_call: TRBV6-5; cdr3_aa: CASSYLAGHSYEQYF; cdr3_nt: TGTGCCAGCAGTTATCTAGCGGGGCACTCCTACGAGCAGTACTTC
clone_size: few; j_call: TRBJ2-1; d_call: TRBD1; v_call: TRBV27; cdr3_aa: CASSPRQGSYNEQFF; cdr3_nt: TGTGCCAGCAGTCCCAGACAGGGATCCTACAATGAGCAGTTCTTC
clone_size: NA; j_call: TRBJ2-1; d_call: TRBD2; v_call: TRBV29-1; cdr3_aa: CSVEDSGGGNEQFF; cdr3_nt: TGCAGCGTTGAAGATAGCGGGGGAGGAAATGAGCAGTTCTTC
clone_size: NA; j_call: TRBJ2-7; d_call: TRBD1; v_call: TRBV4-3; cdr3_aa: CASSQGTGWDEQYF; cdr3_nt: TGCGCCAGCAGCCAAGGGACAGGGTGGGACGAGCAGTACTTC
clone_size: NA; j_call: TRBJ1-4; d_call: NA; v_call: TRBV6-4; cdr3_aa: CASSDREGEKLFF; cdr3_nt: TGTGCCAGCAGTGACAGGGAGGGGGAAAAACTGTTTTTT
clone_size: NA; j_call: TRBJ1-2; d_call: TRBD1; v_call: TRBV5-1; cdr3_aa: CASSLGDRSNYGYTF; cdr3_nt: TGCGCCAGCAGCTTGGGGGACAGAAGTAACTATGGCTACACCTTC
clone_size: few; j_call: TRBJ1-3; d_call: NA; v_call: TRBV7-2; cdr3_aa: CASSLDTTRAGNTIYF; cdr3_nt: TGTGCCAGCAGCTTAGACACCACTCGGGCTGGAAACACCATATATTTT
clone_size: NA; j_call: TRBJ2-3; d_call: TRBD2; v_call: TRBV27; cdr3_aa: CASSFAPGLAGGRDTQYF; cdr3_nt: TGTGCCAGCAGTTTCGCCCCGGGACTAGCGGGGGGGAGAGATACGCAGTATTTT
clone_size: NA; j_call: TRBJ2-1; d_call: NA; v_call: TRBV7-3; cdr3_aa: CASSLAGSYNEQFF; cdr3_nt: TGTGCCAGCAGCTTGGCCGGGAGTTACAATGAGCAGTTCTTC
clone_size: NA; j_call: TRBJ2-5; d_call: NA; v_call: TRBV6-2/TRBV6-3; cdr3_aa: CASSYSSMRETQYF; cdr3_nt: TGTGCCAGCAGTTACTCGAGTATGCGAGAGACCCAGTACTTC
clone_size: NA; j_call: TRBJ1-2; d_call: NA; v_call: TRBV29-1; cdr3_aa: CSVEPPQGNYGYTF; cdr3_nt: TGCAGCGTTGAACCCCCCCAGGGGAACTATGGCTACACCTTC
clone_size: NA; j_call: TRBJ1-5; d_call: TRBD1; v_call: TRBV7-8; cdr3_aa: CASSLRAGTGGLGLQINQPQHF; cdr3_nt: TGTGCCAGCAGCCTACGAGCCGGGACAGGGGGTTTGGGCCTCCAAATCAATCAGCCCCAGCATTTT
clone_size: NA; j_call: TRBJ2-3; d_call: TRBD1; v_call: TRBV2; cdr3_aa: CASRGQGASTDTQYF; cdr3_nt: TGTGCCAGCAGAGGACAGGGGGCTAGCACAGATACGCAGTATTTT
clone_size: NA; j_call: TRBJ2-2; d_call: TRBD1; v_call: TRBV7-2; cdr3_aa: CASSLVADRGSAGELFF; cdr3_nt: TGTGCCAGCAGCTTAGTAGCGGACAGGGGGTCAGCCGGGGAGCTGTTTTTT
clone_size: NA; j_call: TRBJ1-1; d_call: TRBD1; v_call: TRBV19; cdr3_aa: CASRAFAGTANTEAFF; cdr3_nt: TGTGCCAGTCGAGCCTTTGCGGGGACAGCGAACACTGAAGCTTTCTTT
clone_size: once; j_call: TRBJ2-1; d_call: NA; v_call: TRBV7-3; cdr3_aa: CASSVTGSSYNEQFF; cdr3_nt: TGTGCCAGCAGCGTCACAGGGAGCTCCTACAATGAGCAGTTCTTC
clone_size: once; j_call: TRBJ1-2; d_call: TRBD1; v_call: TRBV7-2; cdr3_aa: CASSTTTGYYGYTF; cdr3_nt: TGTGCCAGCAGCACGACGACAGGGTACTATGGCTACACCTTC
clone_size: NA; j_call: TRBJ1-1; d_call: NA; v_call: TRBV7-9; cdr3_aa: CASSLEGDTEAFF; cdr3_nt: TGTGCCAGCAGCTTGGAGGGAGACACTGAAGCTTTCTTT
clone_size: NA; j_call: TRBJ2-7; d_call: NA; v_call: TRBV25-1; cdr3_aa: CASSVPGIHEQYF; cdr3_nt: TGTGCCAGCAGTGTCCCGGGAATCCACGAGCAGTACTTC
clone_size: NA; j_call: TRBJ1-5; d_call: TRBD1; v_call: TRBV2; cdr3_aa: CASNEGANQPQHF; cdr3_nt: TGTGCCAGCAACGAGGGGGCTAATCAGCCCCAGCATTTT
clone_size: once; j_call: TRBJ2-7; d_call: NA; v_call: TRBV11-2; cdr3_aa: CASSSGYEQYF; cdr3_nt: TGTGCCAGCAGCTCGGGGTACGAGCAGTACTTC
clone_size: few; j_call: TRBJ2-2; d_call: TRBD2; v_call: TRBV7-7; cdr3_aa: CASSLGGGSNTGELFF; cdr3_nt: TGTGCCAGCAGCTTAGGCGGGGGATCGAACACCGGGGAGCTGTTTTTT
clone_size: NA; j_call: TRBJ2-3; d_call: NA; v_call: TRBV5-6; cdr3_aa: CASSLGLHADTQYF; cdr3_nt: TGTGCCAGCAGCTTGGGGCTCCACGCAGATACGCAGTATTTT
clone_size: few; j_call: TRBJ1-3; d_call: TRBD1; v_call: TRBV7-9; cdr3_aa: CASSSGTGTSGNTIYF; cdr3_nt: TGTGCCAGCAGCTCGGGGACAGGGACGTCTGGAAACACCATATATTTT